These T cell receptor beta chains were read from a single sample in a study of T cells in Graves' hyperthyroidism and ophthalmopathy. TCRdb re-called the multiplex PCR reads through MiXCR, storing one row per CDR3 protein. The sample includes around 520,000 distinct CDR3 sequences, around 13% of them seen just once. Sequencing used blood. The receptors stem from a woman aged 40-49 years with Graves' hyperthyroidism. Each CDR3 is given with its conserved first and last residue. A D gene is named only where the DNA matches it firmly. The size entry is marked missing in some rows and otherwise reads once, few, many or a size class.

cdr3_length	d_call	v_call	clone_size	j_call	cdr3_aa	cdr3_nt
16	NA	TRBV5-1	many	TRBJ2-1	CASSLQRGDQYNEQFF	TGCGCCAGCAGCTTGCAGCGAGGGGACCAGTACAATGAGCAGTTCTTC
13	NA	TRBV6-1	many	TRBJ2-5	CASKRGFQETQYF	TGTGCCAGCAAACGGGGCTTTCAAGAGACCCAGTACTTC
15	NA	TRBV4-1	many	TRBJ1-1	CASSPGETANTEAFF	TGCGCCAGCAGCCCCGGCGAGACGGCCAACACTGAAGCTTTCTTT
15	TRBD2	TRBV18	many	TRBJ2-1	CASSPHAGGRNEQFF	TGTGCCAGCTCACCCCACGCGGGAGGTCGCAATGAGCAGTTCTTC
17	TRBD1	TRBV12-3/TRBV12-4	many	TRBJ2-3	CASTPRQGAGGTDTQYF	TGTGCCAGCACCCCTCGACAGGGGGCTGGTGGCACAGATACGCAGTATTTT
8	NA	TRBV7-9	NA	TRBJ2-7	CASSLQYF	TGTGCCAGCAGCCTGCAGTACTTC
16	TRBD2	TRBV28	many	TRBJ2-3	CASSLNTAGVPDTQYF	TGTGCCAGCAGTTTAAATACTGCGGGAGTCCCAGATACGCAGTATTTT
16	NA	TRBV24-1	NA	TRBJ2-5	CATSDARTEGDETQYF	TGTGCCACCAGTGATGCCCGGACGGAAGGTGACGAGACCCAGTACTTC
16	NA	TRBV18	many	TRBJ1-5	CASSPGTYRVGQPQHF	TGTGCCAGCTCACCCGGTACTTACAGGGTAGGACAGCCCCAGCATTTT
15	NA	TRBV7-9	NA	TRBJ2-2	CASSLRSAGTGELFF	TGTGCCAGCAGCTTACGGAGCGCGGGAACCGGGGAGCTGTTTTTT
17	NA	TRBV14	NA	TRBJ2-1	CASSQASGAGSYNEQFF	TGTGCCAGCAGCCAAGCATCTGGGGCTGGCTCCTACAATGAGCAGTTCTTC
17	NA	TRBV7-2	many	TRBJ2-6	CASSLGSPSSGANVLTF	TGTGCCAGCAGCTTAGGCAGTCCCTCCTCTGGGGCCAACGTCCTGACTTTC
14	TRBD2	TRBV28	many	TRBJ2-5	CASSGRGGPETQYF	TGTGCCAGCAGTGGGCGGGGGGGGCCAGAGACCCAGTACTTC
15	NA	TRBV5-8	NA	TRBJ1-5	CASNFDPGPNQPQHF	TGTGCCAGCAACTTTGATCCGGGCCCGAATCAGCCCCAGCATTTT
16	NA	TRBV11-2	NA	TRBJ1-6	CASSLEGASYNSPLHF	TGTGCCAGCAGCTTAGAAGGGGCCTCCTATAATTCACCCCTCCACTTT
18	TRBD1	TRBV3-1	many	TRBJ1-1	CASSQTLGQGEMNTEAFF	TGTGCCAGCAGCCAAACCCTCGGACAGGGGGAGATGAACACTGAAGCTTTCTTT
15	NA	TRBV27	many	TRBJ2-7	CASRTRTASSYEQYF	TGTGCCAGCAGGACTCGGACAGCCAGCTCCTACGAGCAGTACTTC
13	TRBD2	TRBV7-3	many	TRBJ2-1	CASSTGLANEQFF	TGTGCCAGCAGCACGGGACTAGCCAATGAGCAGTTCTTC
14	TRBD2	TRBV7-6	NA	TRBJ2-2	CASSLGGRVGELFF	TGTGCCAGCAGTCTTGGCGGGAGGGTCGGGGAGCTGTTTTTT
15	NA	TRBV6-2/TRBV6-3	few	TRBJ1-1	CASSYSRSGHTEAFF	TGTGCCAGCAGTTATAGTCGGTCGGGCCACACTGAAGCTTTCTTT
15	NA	TRBV7-9	many	TRBJ1-5	CASSPTLVEGQPQHF	TGTGCCAGCAGCCCAACCTTGGTCGAGGGTCAGCCCCAGCATTTT
12	NA	TRBV10-3	NA	TRBJ2-7	CAISESPGEQYF	TGTGCCATCAGTGAGTCACCTGGCGAGCAGTACTTC
17	TRBD1	TRBV7-2	many	TRBJ2-3	CASSPRQGPYSGDTQYF	TGTGCCAGCAGCCCCCGACAGGGACCCTACTCAGGGGATACGCAGTATTTT
18	TRBD2	TRBV19	NA	TRBJ2-2	CASKKVSGTATETGELFF	TGTGCCAGTAAGAAAGTTAGCGGGACGGCCACGGAGACCGGGGAGCTGTTTTTT
13	TRBD2	TRBV28	many	TRBJ2-7	CASEREGRNEQYF	TGTGCCAGCGAGCGGGAGGGCCGCAACGAGCAGTACTTC
14	NA	TRBV6-1	once	TRBJ1-2	CASSEERGYYGYTF	TGTGCCAGCAGTGAAGAACGCGGATACTATGGCTACACCTTC
17	TRBD2	TRBV2	many	TRBJ2-3	CASTSIRGLAGDSTQYF	TGTGCCAGCACCTCGATCAGGGGACTAGCGGGAGACTCTACGCAGTATTTT
15	TRBD2	TRBV4-1	few	TRBJ2-1	CASSQDGGRNNEQFF	TGCGCCAGCAGCCAAGATGGCGGGAGAAACAATGAGCAGTTCTTC
15	TRBD1	TRBV5-1	many	TRBJ2-5	CASQQGATRQETQYF	TGCGCCAGCCAACAGGGGGCCACGCGTCAAGAGACCCAGTACTTC
13	NA	TRBV4-2	many	TRBJ2-3	CASSQDNGDTQYF	TGTGCCAGCAGCCAAGATAACGGGGATACGCAGTATTTT
15	NA	TRBV5-1	few	TRBJ2-2	CASSFLAGKTGELFF	TGCGCCAGCAGCTTCTTGGCGGGGAAAACCGGGGAGCTGTTTTTT
15	NA	TRBV27	many	TRBJ2-7	CASRPRTDSSYEQYF	TGTGCCAGCAGACCCCGGACAGACAGCTCCTACGAGCAGTACTTC
15	NA	TRBV6-5	few	TRBJ2-2	CASSYWGRGTGELFF	TGTGCCAGCAGTTACTGGGGGCGGGGTACCGGGGAGCTGTTTTTT
14	NA	TRBV27	NA	TRBJ1-2	CASRLKQGPYGYTF	TGTGCCAGCAGGCTCAAACAGGGACCGTATGGCTACACCTTC
13	TRBD1	TRBV20-1	NA	TRBJ2-3	CSGQGDSTDTQYF	TGCAGCGGCCAGGGGGATAGCACAGATACGCAGTATTTT
13	NA	TRBV6-1	many	TRBJ2-1	CASSTGFYNEQFF	TGTGCCAGCAGTACAGGGTTCTACAATGAGCAGTTCTTC
13	NA	TRBV18	many	TRBJ2-2	CASSLRGVVELFF	TGTGCCAGCTCACTCAGGGGAGTTGTGGAGCTGTTTTTT
13	NA	TRBV28	many	TRBJ2-2	CATRPADGGELFF	TGTGCCACGAGGCCCGCCGACGGGGGGGAGCTGTTTTTT
15	TRBD2	TRBV27	NA	TRBJ2-7	CASSLAGAISYEQYF	TGTGCCAGCAGTTTAGCGGGAGCGATCTCCTACGAGCAGTACTTC
15	TRBD1	TRBV3-1	few	TRBJ1-1	CASRPDRGLNTEAFF	TGTGCCAGCAGACCCGACAGGGGGCTGAACACTGAAGCTTTCTTT
15	NA	TRBV7-6	few	TRBJ2-5	CASSLVWGRVETQYF	TGTGCCAGCAGCTTAGTTTGGGGGCGTGTCGAGACCCAGTACTTC
14	TRBD1	TRBV12-3/TRBV12-4	many	TRBJ2-5	CASRKMTGGGTQYF	TGTGCCAGCAGGAAAATGACAGGGGGCGGGACCCAGTACTTC
18	TRBD2	TRBV9	few	TRBJ2-1	CASSVLPGGTSGTDEQFF	TGTGCCAGCAGCGTACTGCCTGGCGGGACTAGCGGGACTGATGAGCAGTTCTTC
14	NA	TRBV20-1	few	TRBJ1-1	CSARGLQMNTEAFF	TGCAGTGCTAGAGGTCTTCAGATGAACACTGAAGCTTTCTTT
15	TRBD2	TRBV20-1	NA	TRBJ2-7	CSAEARTSGIEEQYF	TGCAGTGCGGAGGCCCGGACTAGCGGGATCGAAGAGCAGTACTTC
18	TRBD1	TRBV24-1	many	TRBJ1-1	CATSDLRTGRGTNTEAFF	TGTGCCACCAGTGATCTCCGGACAGGGAGGGGGACGAACACTGAAGCTTTCTTT
14	NA	TRBV30	many	TRBJ1-5	CAWVPQGSNQPQHF	TGTGCCTGGGTACCACAGGGCTCCAATCAGCCCCAGCATTTT
16	TRBD1	TRBV28	many	TRBJ2-7	CASSPRAVDRVDEQYF	TGTGCCAGCAGTCCTCGGGCGGTGGACAGGGTCGACGAGCAGTACTTC
15	TRBD2	TRBV20-1	many	TRBJ2-5	CSAAFLAGVPETQYF	TGCAGTGCTGCCTTCCTAGCGGGAGTACCAGAGACCCAGTACTTC
14	TRBD2	TRBV19	NA	TRBJ2-2	CASKLAGVSGELFF	TGTGCCAGTAAACTAGCGGGAGTTTCCGGGGAGCTGTTTTTT